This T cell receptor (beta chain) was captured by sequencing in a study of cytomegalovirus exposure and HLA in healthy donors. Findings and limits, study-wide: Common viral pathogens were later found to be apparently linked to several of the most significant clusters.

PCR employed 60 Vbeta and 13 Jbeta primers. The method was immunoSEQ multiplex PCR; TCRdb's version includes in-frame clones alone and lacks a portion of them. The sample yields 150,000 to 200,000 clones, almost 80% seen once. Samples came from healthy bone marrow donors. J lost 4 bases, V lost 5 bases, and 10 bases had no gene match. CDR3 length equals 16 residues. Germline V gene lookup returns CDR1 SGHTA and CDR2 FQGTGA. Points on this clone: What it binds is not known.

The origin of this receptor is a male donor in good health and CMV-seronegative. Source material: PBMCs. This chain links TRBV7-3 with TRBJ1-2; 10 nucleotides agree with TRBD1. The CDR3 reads CASSHYDRGRVYGYTF. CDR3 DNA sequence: TGTGCCAGCAGCCATTACGACAGGGGGCGCGTCTATGGCTACACCTTC. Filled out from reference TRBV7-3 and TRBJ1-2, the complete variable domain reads GAGVSQTPSNKVTEKGKYVELRCDPISGHTALYWYRQSLGQGPEFLIYFQGTGAADDSGLPNDRFFAVRPEGSVSTLKIQRTERGDSAVYLCASSHYDRGRVYGYTFGSGTRLTVV.